Below are 28 T cell receptor beta chains sequenced from a single sample in a study of Tregs in tolerant kidney transplant recipients. Mixed chimerism was transient after nonmyeloablative marrow transplants from related graft donors. Clones were sequenced by immunoSEQ multiplex PCR, and TCRdb holds only the in-frame ones, with some missing. The listing contains 10,000 or so clones. The sample in question was CD8+ T cells from blood (PBMCs), obtained 24 months after the transplant. The receptors come from a human patient who received a combined kidney and bone marrow transplant. The graft donor may be the source of some T cells.

For this clone: Coverage ceases 3 residues before the CDR3 finishes, and the germline J gene fills in the end. The chain joins TRBV29-1 to TRBJ2-5; D is possibly TRBD1 (6 bases). V was trimmed by 3 bases and J by 5 bases, leaving 10 bases between them. The CDR3 runs 12 residues. Germline lookup yields CDR1 SQVTM and CDR2 ANQGSEA. Here the CDR3 reads CSVEDSRETQYF. The CDR3 bases that were read are TGCAGCGTTGAGGACAGCCGGGAGACC. Combining the CDR3 with reference TRBV29-1 and TRBJ2-5 gives the whole variable domain SAVISQKPSRDICQRGTSLTIQCQVDSQVTMMFWYRQQPGQSLTLIATANQGSEATYESGFVIDKFPISRPNLTFSTLTVSNMSPEDSSIYLCSVEDSRETQYFGPGTRLLVL.

To note about this clone: The CDR3 end lies 3 residues beyond the end of the read and is filled in from the germline J gene. The V call is TRBV6-7, the J call TRBJ2-1; TRBD1 aligns across 12 bases. TRBV6-7 is designated an ORF whose function remains uncertain. This CDR3 region has 19 residues. V shed 2 bases, J shed 1 base, and the junction held 9 bases outside the gene matches. Partial CDR3 DNA: TGTGCCAGCAGTTACGGGACAGGGGGCCCTCGGAGATCCTACAATGAG. It translates to CASSYGTGGPRRSYNE. The complete CDR3 protein is CASSYGTGGPRRSYNEQFF.

Comment on this clone: Read data end 3 residues before the CDR3 end; the end is taken from the germline J gene. The V gene is TRBV29-1, the J gene TRBJ2-1; possibly TRBD2 for D (6 bases). Germline loops: CDR1 SQVTM, CDR2 ANQGSEA. The CDR3 loop spans 15 amino acids. Trimming cost V 4 bases and J 2 bases, with 15 bases left between them. The sequenced CDR3 bases are TGCAGCGTTGTGTTGGGCGGGAAGACCTACAATGAG. The encoded protein is CSVVLGGKTYNE. In full, the CDR3 reads CSVVLGGKTYNEQFF.

With regard to this clone: The CDR3 end falls 3 residues outside the read, so it is completed with the germline J gene. The gene calls are TRBV19 and TRBJ2-1, with D possibly being TRBD2 (5 bases). Trimming cost V 8 bases and J 4 bases, with 18 bases left between them. This CDR3 is built from 15 residues. Germline V gene sequence: CDR1 LNHDA, CDR2 SQIVND (reference sequence). The DNA read from the CDR3 is TGTGCCAGTGCCGGGGATTCTCATACATACAATGAG. As protein: CASAGDSHTYNE. The whole CDR3 protein is CASAGDSHTYNEQFF.

Of note for this clone: The missing CDR3 end, 3 residues past where the read stops, is filled in from the germline J gene. The rearrangement joins TRBV29-1 to TRBJ2-1; 11 bases are shared with TRBD2. Trimming removed 5 bases from V and 3 bases from J; junction bases left unmatched: 3. The CDR3 has 14 amino acids. The germline V gene has CDR1 SQVTM and CDR2 ANQGSEA. This chain's CDR3 is CSVNTSGSYNEQFF. The part of the CDR3 DNA that was read is TGCAGCGTTAACACTAGCGGGAGCTACAATGAG.

About this clone: The read terminates 3 residues before the CDR3 end, so the remaining end is supplied by the germline J gene. This chain uses TRBV5-1 with TRBJ1-1, with D maybe TRBD1 (5 bases). The V and J ends lost 2 bases and 0 bases respectively, with 11 bases between them. Germline V lookup: CDR1 SGHRS, CDR2 YFSETQ. The CDR3 totals 15 residues. The CDR3 bases that were read are TGCGCCAGCAGCTTAGACAGCAACATGAACACTGAA. It codes for CASSLDSNMNTE. The complete CDR3 reads CASSLDSNMNTEAFF.

For this clone: The read halts 3 residues ahead of the CDR3 end, with the missing end drawn from the germline J gene. This chain links TRBV7-6 with TRBJ2-6, with TRBD1 as a possible D gene (5 bases). CDR1 and CDR2 from the germline V gene are SGHVS and FNYEAQ. This CDR3 region has 16 residues. The V and J ends lost 1 base and 3 bases respectively, with 10 bases between them. CDR3 DNA, as far as it was read: TGTGCCAGCAGCTTAGTGATGGGGCTTGGGGCCAACGTC. As protein: CASSLVMGLGANV. The CDR3 in full is CASSLVMGLGANVLTF.

Concerning this clone itself: The read terminates 3 residues ahead of where the CDR3 ends, so the germline J gene completes it. The gene calls are TRBV30 and TRBJ1-1; TRBD1 is a possible D gene (5 bases). The length of the CDR3 is 13 residues. V shed 0 bases and J shed 3 bases, with 8 bases lying between them. Per germline, CDR1 GTSNPN and CDR2 SVGIG (reference sequence). The sequenced part of the CDR3 DNA is TGTGCCTGGAGTGTGGCGGGGGACACTGAA. Amino acid sequence: CAWSVAGDTE. The full CDR3 protein is CAWSVAGDTEAFF.

Regarding this clone: Read data end 3 residues before the CDR3 end; the end is taken from the germline J gene. The V call is TRBV6-2 or TRBV6-3, the J call TRBJ1-1, with D possibly matching TRBD1 (6 bases). The CDR3 consists of 12 residues. From germline, CDR1 is MNHEY and CDR2 SVGEGT. Trimming left V 7 bases short and J 7 bases short, with 13 bases between. CDR3 bases read: TGTGCCAGCAATAAAGGACAGATTGAA. It codes for CASNKGQIE. The CDR3, in full, reads CASNKGQIEAFF.

About this clone: The CDR3 extends 3 residues past the end of the read, so its final part is completed from the germline J gene. The chain employs TRBV30 and TRBJ2-7; D gene uncertain. Germline V lookup: CDR1 GTSNPN, CDR2 SVGIG (reference sequence). The germline V and J ends were trimmed by 2 bases and 0 bases, with 2 bases remaining between them. There are 11 residues in the CDR3. CDR3 bases read: TGTGCCTGGAGTCGCTCCTACGAG. Protein: CAWSRSYE. The entire CDR3 reads CAWSRSYEQYF.

Notes on this clone: The read is 3 residues too short to cover the CDR3 end, so that end is filled in from the germline J gene. The V call is TRBV6-2 or TRBV6-3, the J call TRBJ2-3, with 14 nucleotides matching TRBD2. J gave up 4 bases and V 2 bases, and 2 bases lay outside the gene matches. The CDR3 is 16 residues long. From germline, CDR1 is MNHEY and CDR2 SVGEGT. The covered CDR3 bases are TGTGCCAGCAGTTACGTGGGACTAGCGGGAGCAGATACG. Its translation: CASSYVGLAGADT. The CDR3 as a whole reads CASSYVGLAGADTQYF.

Turning to this clone: The observed sequence ends 3 residues before the CDR3 terminus, with the missing tail filled in from the germline J gene. The chain is built from TRBV7-9 and TRBJ2-7; 7 bases map to TRBD1. The CDR3 runs to 15 residues. The germline CDR1 and CDR2 sequences are SEHNR and FQNEAQ (reference sequence). After removal of 5 bases from V and 1 base from J, the junction contained 8 bases not matched to a gene. The covered CDR3 bases are TGTGCCAGCAGCCCGGACAGGTCCCGATCCTACGAG. It codes for CASSPDRSRSYE. The whole CDR3 protein reads CASSPDRSRSYEQYF.

Comments on this clone: The CDR3 end is not reached by the read, which stops 3 residues before it; the germline J gene fills it in. The J gene is TRBJ2-1, the V gene TRBV27, with a tentative D call TRBD2 (6 bases). The length of the CDR3 is 12 residues. In germline, CDR1 is MNHEY, CDR2 SMNVEV (reference sequence). V lost 2 bases and J 7 bases, leaving 6 bases between the germline ends. The DNA read from the CDR3 is TGTGCCAGCAGTTTAGGAGGGAATGAG. It yields the protein CASSLGGNE. Given in full, the CDR3 is CASSLGGNEQFF.

A note on this clone: The read terminates 3 residues ahead of where the CDR3 ends, so the germline J gene completes it. The V gene is TRBV30, the J gene TRBJ2-7; the D gene is possibly TRBD1 (6 bases). The germline gives CDR1 GTSNPN, CDR2 SVGIG (reference sequence). This CDR3 spans 13 amino acids. Trimming stripped 0 bases from V and 1 base from J, with 7 bases between. The sequenced part of the CDR3 DNA is TGTGCCTGGAGTGTGGGGGCGTCCTACGAG. It encodes CAWSVGASYE. The CDR3 reads in full as CAWSVGASYEQYF. The full variable domain, completed using reference TRBV30 and TRBJ2-7, is SQTIHQWPATLVQPVGSPLSLECTVEGTSNPNLYWYRQAAGRGLQLLFYSVGIGQISSEVPQNLSASRPQDRQFILSSKKLLLSDSGFYLCAWSVGASYEQYFGPGTRLTVT.

As concerns this clone: The CDR3 end falls 3 residues outside the read, so it is completed with the germline J gene. The chain joins TRBV11-2 to TRBJ2-2; a possible D gene is TRBD1 (6 bases). Germline CDR1 reads SGHAT; CDR2 reads FQNNGV. The CDR3 has 14 residues. Trimming removed 3 bases at V and 5 bases at J, with 10 bases between. The part of the CDR3 DNA that was read is TGTGCCAGCAGCTTCCCTACAGGGACCGGGGAG. This gives the protein CASSFPTGTGE. The full CDR3 protein reads CASSFPTGTGELFF.

CDR3 in amino acids: CASSVGGGILNEQFF. The sequenced part of the CDR3 DNA is TGTGCCAGCAGCGTCGGCGGGGGGATTCTGAATGAG. The chain is built from TRBV9 and TRBJ2-1, with 8 positions matching TRBD2. The read terminates 3 residues ahead of where the CDR3 ends, so the germline J gene completes it. With 2 bases clipped from V and 7 bases from J, the junction kept 8 bases outside the gene matches. CDR3 size: 15 residues. Germline V gene sequence: CDR1 SGDLS, CDR2 YYNGEE.

To note about this clone: The DNA ends 3 residues before the CDR3 does, and the rest of the CDR3 is filled in from the germline J gene. The chain is built from TRBV19 and TRBJ2-7, with D possibly matching TRBD2 (6 bases). Germline CDR1 LNHDA, CDR2 SQIVND (reference sequence). The CDR3 is made up of 14 amino acids. V lost 5 bases to trimming and J lost 1 base, with 12 bases between them. Incomplete CDR3 DNA: TGTGCCAGTAGTGTTAGCGGTTCGTCCTACGAG. Translation gives CASSVSGSSYE. The entire CDR3 protein reads CASSVSGSSYEQYF.

About this clone itself: With the read ending 3 residues before the CDR3 end, the germline J gene is used to fill in that end. This chain uses TRBV5-1 with TRBJ2-7, with 14 bases identical to TRBD2. The germline gives CDR1 SGHRS, CDR2 YFSETQ. The CDR3 covers 16 residues. V lost 0 bases and J lost 6; bases outside the gene matches: 5. The CDR3 sequence: CASSLASGLAGVEQYF. The CDR3 DNA, read in part, is TGCGCCAGCAGCTTGGCCTCGGGACTAGCGGGAGTCGAG.

Notes on this clone: The sequenced fragment ends 3 residues before the CDR3 boundary, so the rest is inferred from the germline J gene. The chain has TRBV30 and TRBJ1-3; no clear D. Germline CDR1 and CDR2: GTSNPN and SVGIG (reference sequence). Trimming stripped 4 bases from V and 0 bases from J, with 7 bases between. The CDR3 totals 13 residues. Incomplete CDR3 DNA: TGTGCCTGGACGACTAACTCTGGAAACACC. Protein sequence: CAWTTNSGNT. The entire CDR3 protein reads CAWTTNSGNTIYF.

To note about this clone: The read ends 3 residues early relative to the CDR3; the germline J gene fills the gap. The chain employs TRBV7-8 and TRBJ2-7, with D possibly TRBD1 on 5 matching bases. The CDR3 extends over 11 amino acids. Per the germline V gene, CDR1 is SGHVS and CDR2 is FQNEAQ. V was cut by 10 bases and J by 3 bases, with 10 bases left in between. The CDR3 region is CAMGQGYEQYF. The part of the CDR3 DNA that was read is TGTGCCATGGGCCAGGGCTACGAG. The full variable domain, in which reference TRBV7-8 and TRBJ2-7 provide the parts outside the CDR3, is GAGVSQSPRYKVAKRGQDVALRCDPISGHVSLFWYQQALGQGPEFLTYFQNEAQLDKSGLPSDRFFAERPEGSVSTLKIQRTQQEDSAVYLCAMGQGYEQYFGPGTRLTVT.

In regard to this clone: Sequencing ends 3 residues short of the CDR3 end; the germline J gene provides the rest. This rearrangement joins TRBV11-2 to TRBJ2-1; D remains ambiguous. The length of the CDR3 is 12 residues. Per germline, CDR1 SGHAT and CDR2 FQNNGV. The V end was cut by 5 bases, the J end by 8 bases, with 10 bases between. The CDR3: CASSATHDEQFF. The sequenced CDR3 bases are TGTGCCAGCAGCGCCACTCACGATGAG.

Of note for this clone: The read is 3 residues too short to cover the CDR3 end, so that end is filled in from the germline J gene. The genes are TRBV2 and TRBJ1-5; TRBD1 matches 7 bases. In germline, CDR1 is SNHLY, CDR2 FYNNEI. The CDR3 length is 15 residues. J gave up 6 bases and V 4 bases, and 9 bases lay outside the gene matches. The CDR3 spells CASSGSRTGTQPQHF. The sequenced CDR3 bases are TGTGCCAGCAGTGGTTCGAGGACAGGAACTCAGCCC. The complete variable domain, with remaining parts taken from reference TRBV2 and TRBJ1-5, reads EPEVTQTPSHQVTQMGQEVILRCVPISNHLYFYWYRQILGQKVEFLVSFYNNEISEKSEIFDDQFSVERPDGSNFTLKIRSTKLEDSAMYFCASSGSRTGTQPQHFGDGTRLSIL.

As regards this clone: The CDR3 is cut off 3 residues early in the read; its end comes from the germline J gene. This chain connects TRBV7-9 to TRBJ2-7; the D is unclear. This CDR3 has 12 amino acids. CDR1 SEHNR and CDR2 FQNEAQ come from the germline V gene (reference sequence). V was cut by 1 base and J by 6 bases, with 7 bases left in between. Partial CDR3 DNA: TGTGCCAGCAGCTTAGGATGGCCCGAG. Its translation is CASSLGWPE. The CDR3 reads in full as CASSLGWPEQYF. Full variable domain (remainder filled in from reference TRBV7-9 and TRBJ2-7): DTGVSQNPRHKITKRGQNVTFRCDPISEHNRLYWYRQTLGQGPEFLTYFQNEAQLEKSRLLSDRFSAERPKGSFSTLEIQRTEQGDSAMYLCASSLGWPEQYFGPGTRLTVT.

A remark on this clone: The read terminates 3 residues before the CDR3 end, so the remaining end is supplied by the germline J gene. The rearrangement links TRBV19 to TRBJ1-6, with 7 bases fitting TRBD1. The CDR3 has 14 amino acids. V gave up 4 bases and J gave up 6 bases; unmatched junction bases: 3. From germline, CDR1 is LNHDA and CDR2 SQIVND (reference sequence). The sequenced CDR3 bases are TGTGCCAGTAGTAAACAGGGGACTAATTCACCC. Its protein product is CASSKQGTNSP. The complete CDR3 sequence is CASSKQGTNSPLHF.

Comment on this clone: The missing CDR3 end, 3 residues past where the read stops, is filled in from the germline J gene. The gene calls are TRBV19 and TRBJ2-3; unclear D gene. Germline CDR1 reads LNHDA; CDR2 reads SQIVND (reference sequence). V was clipped by 3 bases and J by 3 bases, with 7 bases between them. This CDR3 is built from 13 residues. Partial CDR3 DNA: TGTGCCAGTAGTATCCAGAATACAGATACG. Translating gives CASSIQNTDT. The full CDR3 protein is CASSIQNTDTQYF.

This clone is medium-sized by frequency. The read falls 3 residues short of the CDR3 end, and the missing part is taken from the germline J gene. The gene calls are TRBV10-3 and TRBJ2-1; the match to TRBD2 covers 9 bases. This CDR3 is 16 amino acids long. Germline V gene sequence: CDR1 ENHRY, CDR2 SYGVKD. V lost 0 bases and J lost 2; bases outside the gene matches: 2. The CDR3 sequence: CAISESGTSTYNEQFF. The DNA read from the CDR3 is TGTGCCATCAGTGAGTCAGGGACTAGCACCTACAATGAG.

Partial CDR3 DNA: TGCGCCAGCAGCCAGGGACTACAGGGCCCAGATACG. It yields the protein CASSQGLQGPDT. The CDR3 as a whole reads CASSQGLQGPDTQYF. This chain uses TRBV5-1 with TRBJ2-3, with a possible D match to TRBD2 (7 bases). The CDR3 is cut off 3 residues early in the read; its end comes from the germline J gene. This CDR3 spans 15 amino acids. Trimming pared 4 bases from V and 4 bases from J, leaving 16 bases between. Germline V CDR1 and CDR2: SGHRS, YFSETQ.

Worth noting for this clone: The read falls 3 residues short of the CDR3 end, and the missing part is taken from the germline J gene. The chain has TRBV7-2 and TRBJ2-1, with D possibly matching TRBD1 (6 bases). Trimming shortened V by 5 bases and J by 1 base, and 12 bases separated the two germline ends. CDR3 length: 15 residues. The germline V gene encodes CDR1 SGHTA and CDR2 FQGNSA. The CDR3 DNA, read in part, is TGTGCCAGCAGCGAAGGGACACTTTCCTACAATGAG. This gives the protein CASSEGTLSYNE. The entire CDR3 reads CASSEGTLSYNEQFF.